This T cell receptor (beta chain) was found in a study of PD-L1 blockade in urothelial cancer (dated 2017 in TCRdb). In the study overall: All patients started therapy in about 2014 and received atezolizumab 1,200 mg intravenously every 3 weeks. Blood samples were analyzed 3 weeks after the start of treatment (second dose) and 6 weeks after the start of treatment. Some 30 patients had pretreatment blood TCR-seq, around 25 had at least one posttreatment blood collection, and around 25 had tumor TCR-seq. Durable clinical benefit was defined as a progression-free survival longer than 6 months, and TCR features were additionally tested against progression-free survival and overall survival. The study, an exploratory multi-omic analysis, examined somatic, immune and clinical correlates of response to PD-L1 blockade with atezolizumab in urothelial cancer. Blood samples gave median yields of approximately 130,000 T cells and 65,000 to 85,000 unique TCRs, along with a median clonality of around 0.08. Pretreatment tumor samples, along with matched peripheral blood collected serially before and after atezolizumab treatment, underwent TCR sequencing. An ECOG performance status of 0 or 1 was recorded for the patients, and 0 to 3 prior chemotherapy regimens had been received by the patients. Fewer than ten patients reached durable clinical benefit, while 20 patients did not. In the same patients, pretreatment tumors underwent whole exome sequencing and RNA sequencing in addition to TCR sequencing. About 90% of the roughly 29 patients were identified as males with urothelial cancer of bladder origin, and a prior smoking history was reported by 18 of 29 patients. Overall study results and their limits: A pretreatment peripheral blood TCR clonality below the median was linked to improved progression-free and overall survival. Because the sample size was small (n of about 29) and many exploratory analyses were performed, the results are intended to be hypothesis-generating. Greater expansion of tumor-associated TCR clones in peripheral blood 3 weeks after the start of treatment was observed in patients with durable benefit (n of about 20, p = 0.022).

Synthetic TCR analog templates were spiked into each PCR to estimate absolute template abundance from read counts. TCRbeta CDR3 regions were amplified from genomic DNA with bias-controlled V and J gene primers using the immunoSEQ assay. Rearranged TCRbeta segments were sequenced at approximately 20X coverage. The authors processed their data as follows. Sequencing errors were corrected by clustering and CDR3s were annotated against IMGT to assign V, D and J genes. Downstream analyses used only productive TCRbeta rearrangements and left out out-of-frame or stop-codon sequences. Clonality was calculated as one minus the Shannon entropy normalized by the log of the number of unique productive sequences. Fisher's exact test with Benjamini-Hochberg correction, using a cutoff of adjusted p below 0.01, was how clones that differed between time points or between blood and tumor were identified. Held by TCRdb, this immuneACCESS table contains in-frame sequences only and omits some clones. Under half of the omission traces to an unresolved V gene where checked; the cause of the rest is unknown. V and J calls and clone size are given by that table; D and trimming were obtained from the DNA. For this sample there are more than 45,000 clones; roughly 80% appear just once. Clones ranked in the top ten supply around 10% of the sample.

To note about this clone: The antigen this receptor binds is unknown. Per-base quality was not reported, and no clone a single base away is much larger than it.

Counted from cysteine to phenylalanine, this CDR3 has 18 amino acids. Left in the record is the CDR3 DNA by itself, 54 bases read in frame from the first base. CDR1 and CDR2 (SGHNT, YENEEA) derive from the germline V gene. V drops 5 bases and J drops 6 bases, leaving 25 bases in between. Reading the label with the study, this specimen's time point is: peripheral blood 6 weeks after treatment start. A total of about 31 patients with locally advanced or metastatic urothelial carcinoma, treated at Memorial Sloan Kettering on a trial protocol, made up the cohort. Peripheral blood mononuclear cells were collected from each patient pretreatment and during treatment, giving between 1 and 8 total time points per patient. The Qiagen DNeasy Blood extraction kit was used to purify genomic DNA from total PBMCs and from tumor samples. PBMCs were collected pretreatment and during treatment, and were isolated and stored as previously described.

This sequence originates from a man between 65 and 85 years old with urothelial cancer. The receptor chain draws on TRBV11-3 and TRBJ2-2, with TRBD2 perhaps the D gene, on 5 matching bases. Sample: PBMCs, taken around atezolizumab (anti-PD-L1) treatment. The DNA sequence follows: TGTGCCAGCAGCCACGGGATCGGGAAGGGAATCAGGCCCGGGGAGCTGTTTTTT. This yields the protein CASSHGIGKGIRPGELFF.